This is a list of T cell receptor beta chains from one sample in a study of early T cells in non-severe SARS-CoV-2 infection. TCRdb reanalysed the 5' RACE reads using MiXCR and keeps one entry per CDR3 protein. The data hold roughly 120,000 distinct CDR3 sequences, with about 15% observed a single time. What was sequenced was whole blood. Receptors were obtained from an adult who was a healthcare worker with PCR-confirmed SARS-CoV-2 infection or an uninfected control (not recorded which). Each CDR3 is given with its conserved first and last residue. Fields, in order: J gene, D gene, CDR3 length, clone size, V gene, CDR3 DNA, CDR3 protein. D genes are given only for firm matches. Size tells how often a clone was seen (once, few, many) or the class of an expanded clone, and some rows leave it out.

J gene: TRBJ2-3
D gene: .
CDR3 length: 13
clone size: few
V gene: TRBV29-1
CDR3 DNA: TGCAGCGTTGGAAAGGATAGCACAGATACGCAGTATTTT
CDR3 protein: CSVGKDSTDTQYF

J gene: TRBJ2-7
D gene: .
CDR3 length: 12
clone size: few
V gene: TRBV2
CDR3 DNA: TGTGCCAGCAGTGAAGCGTCCCACGAGCAGTACTTC
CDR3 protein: CASSEASHEQYF

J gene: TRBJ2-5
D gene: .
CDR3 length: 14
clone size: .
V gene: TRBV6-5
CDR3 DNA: TGTGCCAGCAGTCCGCCCCACAGGGAAGAGACCCAGTACTTC
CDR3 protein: CASSPPHREETQYF

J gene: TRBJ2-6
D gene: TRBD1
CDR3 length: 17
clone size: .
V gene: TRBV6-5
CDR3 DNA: TGTGCCAGCACCCCGGGACAGGGGGCGCCTGGGGCCAACGTCCTGACTTTC
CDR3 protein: CASTPGQGAPGANVLTF

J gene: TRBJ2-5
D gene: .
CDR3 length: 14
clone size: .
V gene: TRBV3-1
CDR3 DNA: TGTGCCAGCAGCCACGGGCCTTTGCAAGAGACCCAGTACTTC
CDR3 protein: CASSHGPLQETQYF

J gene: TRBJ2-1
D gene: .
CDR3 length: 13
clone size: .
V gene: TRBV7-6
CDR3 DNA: TGTGCCAGCAGCATCTACCGGGGTAATGAGCAGTTCTTC
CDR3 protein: CASSIYRGNEQFF

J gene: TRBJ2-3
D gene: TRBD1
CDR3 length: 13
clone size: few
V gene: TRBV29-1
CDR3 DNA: TGCAGCGTAGGGGACAGGGGGACAGATACGCAGTATTTT
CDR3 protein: CSVGDRGTDTQYF

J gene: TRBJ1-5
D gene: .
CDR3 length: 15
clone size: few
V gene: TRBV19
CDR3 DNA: TGTGCCAGTACCCTCGGGGGAGTTGGCAATCAGCCCCAGCATTTT
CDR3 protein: CASTLGGVGNQPQHF

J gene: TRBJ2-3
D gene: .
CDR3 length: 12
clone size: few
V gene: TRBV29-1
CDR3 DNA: TGCAGCGGGGGATCTAGTAGAGATACGCAGTATTTT
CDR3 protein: CSGGSSRDTQYF

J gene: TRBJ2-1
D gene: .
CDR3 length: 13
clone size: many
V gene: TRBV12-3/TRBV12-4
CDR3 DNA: TGTGCCAGCGGGGGTACCTCCTACAATGAGCAGTTCTTC
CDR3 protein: CASGGTSYNEQFF

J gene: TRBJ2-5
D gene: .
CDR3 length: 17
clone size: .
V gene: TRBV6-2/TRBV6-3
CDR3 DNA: TGTGCCAGCAGTTACCAGAGAGGGGGGTCAACCCAAGAGACCCAGTACTTC
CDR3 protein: CASSYQRGGSTQETQYF

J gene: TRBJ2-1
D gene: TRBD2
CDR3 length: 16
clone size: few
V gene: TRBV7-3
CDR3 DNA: TGTGCCAGCAGCTTAATTTCGGGGACTAGCGGCAATGAGCAGTTCTTC
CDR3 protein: CASSLISGTSGNEQFF

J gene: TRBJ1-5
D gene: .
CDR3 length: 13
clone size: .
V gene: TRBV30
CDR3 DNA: TGTGCCTGGGGCCGGGACATCAATCAGCCCCAGCATTTT
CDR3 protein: CAWGRDINQPQHF

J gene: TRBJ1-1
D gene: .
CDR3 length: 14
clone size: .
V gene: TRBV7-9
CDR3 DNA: TGTGCCAGCAGCGCAAAATCGGGGAACACTGAAGCTTTCTTT
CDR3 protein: CASSAKSGNTEAFF

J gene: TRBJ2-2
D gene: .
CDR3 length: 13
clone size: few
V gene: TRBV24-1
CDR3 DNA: TGTGCCACCAGTGATATAAGGACCGGGGAGCTGTTTTTT
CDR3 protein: CATSDIRTGELFF

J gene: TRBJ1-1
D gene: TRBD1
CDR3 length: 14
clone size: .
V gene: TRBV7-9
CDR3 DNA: TGTGCCAGCAGCTTGGGGGAACAGGGGAGATTAGCTTTCTTT
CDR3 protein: CASSLGEQGRLAFF

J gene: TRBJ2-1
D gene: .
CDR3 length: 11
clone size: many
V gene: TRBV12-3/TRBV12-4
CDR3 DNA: TGTGCCAGCAGTAGCCCCGGGGAGCAGTTCTTC
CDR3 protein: CASSSPGEQFF

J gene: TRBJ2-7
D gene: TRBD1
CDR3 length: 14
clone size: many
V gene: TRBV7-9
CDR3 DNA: TGTGCCAGCACCCCGGGACAGGGTCGATACGAGCAGTACTTC
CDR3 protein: CASTPGQGRYEQYF

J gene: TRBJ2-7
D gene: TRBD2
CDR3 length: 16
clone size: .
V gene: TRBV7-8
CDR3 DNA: TGTGCCAGCAGCTTAGCGACTGGCGGGGGGGTGTACGAGCAGTACTTC
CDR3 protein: CASSLATGGGVYEQYF

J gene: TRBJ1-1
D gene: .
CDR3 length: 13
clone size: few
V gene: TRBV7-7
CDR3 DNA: TGTGCCAGCAGCTTAACGGAGGGCACTGAAGCTTTCTTT
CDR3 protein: CASSLTEGTEAFF

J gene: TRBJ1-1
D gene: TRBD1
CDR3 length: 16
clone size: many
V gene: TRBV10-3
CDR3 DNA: TGTGCCATCAGTGGAGACCCTACAGGGGTTAACACTGAAGCTTTCTTT
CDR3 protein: CAISGDPTGVNTEAFF

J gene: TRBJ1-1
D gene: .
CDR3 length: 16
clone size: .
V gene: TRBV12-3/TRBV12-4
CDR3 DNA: TGTGCCAGCAGCTTAACCCCGCTCGTAGTGGGTACTGAAGCTTTCTTT
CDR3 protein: CASSLTPLVVGTEAFF

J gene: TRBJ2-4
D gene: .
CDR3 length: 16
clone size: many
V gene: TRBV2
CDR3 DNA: TGTGCCAGCAGATGGAGGTCAGGAGGCCCCAAAAACATTCAGTACTTC
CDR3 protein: CASRWRSGGPKNIQYF

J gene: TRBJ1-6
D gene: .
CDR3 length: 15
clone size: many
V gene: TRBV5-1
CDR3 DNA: TGCGCCAGCAGCCTCGGGACAACCCATAATTCACCCCTCCACTTT
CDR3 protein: CASSLGTTHNSPLHF

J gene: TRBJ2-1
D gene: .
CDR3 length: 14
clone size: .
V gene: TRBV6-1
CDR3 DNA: TGTGCCAGCAGTGTTAACAGGCCTCCCAATGAGCAGTTCTTC
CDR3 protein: CASSVNRPPNEQFF

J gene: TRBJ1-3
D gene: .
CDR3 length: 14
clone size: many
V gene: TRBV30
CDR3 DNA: TGTGCCTGGAGTGTAGGGGCCGCTGGAAACACCATATATTTT
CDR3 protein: CAWSVGAAGNTIYF

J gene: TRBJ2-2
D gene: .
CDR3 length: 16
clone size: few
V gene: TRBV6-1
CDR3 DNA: TGTGCCAGCAGTCCCCGGACGGGCCTGAACACCGGGGAGCTGTTTTTT
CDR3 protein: CASSPRTGLNTGELFF

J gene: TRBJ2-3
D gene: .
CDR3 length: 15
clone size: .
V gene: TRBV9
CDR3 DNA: TGTGCCAGCAGCGTAGCGGGCTCGCGCACAGATACGCAGTATTTT
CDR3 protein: CASSVAGSRTDTQYF

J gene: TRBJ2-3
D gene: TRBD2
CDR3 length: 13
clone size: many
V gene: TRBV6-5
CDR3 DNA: TGTGCCAGCAGTACCGGACTAGCGGGGGGGGAGTATTTT
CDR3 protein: CASSTGLAGGEYF

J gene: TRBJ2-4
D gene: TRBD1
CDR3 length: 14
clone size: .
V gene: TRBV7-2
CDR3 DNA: TGTGCCAGCTCCTCCGGGACAGGGGCCAACATTCAGTACTTC
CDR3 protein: CASSSGTGANIQYF

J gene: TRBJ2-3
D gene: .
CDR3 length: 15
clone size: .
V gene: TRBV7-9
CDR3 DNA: TGTGCCAGCAGCCTCTCGGAAAATAGTCAAGATACGCAGTATTTT
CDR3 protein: CASSLSENSQDTQYF

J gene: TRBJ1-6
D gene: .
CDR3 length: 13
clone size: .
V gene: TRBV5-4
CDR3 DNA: TGTGCCAGCAGCTTGGTAGGGAATTCACCCCTCCACTTT
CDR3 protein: CASSLVGNSPLHF

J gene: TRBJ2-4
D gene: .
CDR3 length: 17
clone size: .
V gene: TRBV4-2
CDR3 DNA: TGTGCCAGCAGCCAAGCTGGGGGGGCCCTGGCCAAAAACATTCAGTACTTC
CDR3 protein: CASSQAGGALAKNIQYF

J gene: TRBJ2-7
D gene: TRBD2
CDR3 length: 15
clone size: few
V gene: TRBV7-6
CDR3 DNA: TGTGCCAGCAGCTTAGTGCGGGGGGGAACCTACGAGCAGTACTTC
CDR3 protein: CASSLVRGGTYEQYF

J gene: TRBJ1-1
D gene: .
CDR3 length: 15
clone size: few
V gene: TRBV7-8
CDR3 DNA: TGTGCCAGCAGCTTAGCAGCACCCATGAACACTGAAGCTTTCTTT
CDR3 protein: CASSLAAPMNTEAFF

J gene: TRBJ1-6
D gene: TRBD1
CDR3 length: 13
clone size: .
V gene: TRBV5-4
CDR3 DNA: TGTGCCAGCAGGGGGACAGCTAATTCACCCCTCCACTTT
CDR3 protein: CASRGTANSPLHF

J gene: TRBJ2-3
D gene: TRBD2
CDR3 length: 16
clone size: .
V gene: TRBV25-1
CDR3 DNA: TGTGCCAGCAGTCACCGTTTAGCGGGGGGTCCAGATACGCAGTATTTT
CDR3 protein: CASSHRLAGGPDTQYF

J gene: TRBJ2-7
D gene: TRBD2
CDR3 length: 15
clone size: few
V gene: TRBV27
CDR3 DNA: TGTGCCAGCAGATCAGGGGTAGCGGGGGCCTACGAGCAGTACTTC
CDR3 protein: CASRSGVAGAYEQYF

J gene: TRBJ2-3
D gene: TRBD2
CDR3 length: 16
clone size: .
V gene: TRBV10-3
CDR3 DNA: TGTGCCATCGGCGGGCCTAGCGGGGGGGCAGGAGATACGCAGTATTTT
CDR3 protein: CAIGGPSGGAGDTQYF

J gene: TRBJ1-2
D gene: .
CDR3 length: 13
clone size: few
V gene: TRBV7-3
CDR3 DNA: TGTGCCAGCAGCTTAATGAGGGGCGAAGGCTACACCTTC
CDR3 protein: CASSLMRGEGYTF

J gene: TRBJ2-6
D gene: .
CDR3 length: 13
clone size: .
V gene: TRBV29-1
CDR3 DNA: TGCAGCGTTCCTGGCGCTGGGGCCAACGTCCTGACTTTC
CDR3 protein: CSVPGAGANVLTF

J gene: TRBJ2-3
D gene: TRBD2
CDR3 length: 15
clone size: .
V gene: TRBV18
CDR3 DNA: TGTGCCAGCTCACCTGGACTAGTAAGAGCAGATACGCAGTATTTT
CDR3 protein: CASSPGLVRADTQYF

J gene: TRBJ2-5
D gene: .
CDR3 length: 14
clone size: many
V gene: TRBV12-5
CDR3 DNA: TGTGCTAGTGGTGACTTCCCCTTGATAGAGACCCAGTACTTC
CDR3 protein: CASGDFPLIETQYF

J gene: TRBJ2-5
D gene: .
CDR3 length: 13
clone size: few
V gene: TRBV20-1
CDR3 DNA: TGCAGTGCTGGAAAGACGCGGAGGGAGACCCAGTACTTC
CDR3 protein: CSAGKTRRETQYF

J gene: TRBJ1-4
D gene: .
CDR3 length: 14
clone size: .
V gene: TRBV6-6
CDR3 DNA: TGTGCCAGCAGTAAAAAACAGGGCAGTGAAAAACTGTTTTTT
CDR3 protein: CASSKKQGSEKLFF

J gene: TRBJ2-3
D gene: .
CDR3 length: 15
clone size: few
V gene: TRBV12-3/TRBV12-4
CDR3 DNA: TGTGCCAGCAGCCCCACAGGGCAGGGATCAGATACGCAGTATTTT
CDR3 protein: CASSPTGQGSDTQYF

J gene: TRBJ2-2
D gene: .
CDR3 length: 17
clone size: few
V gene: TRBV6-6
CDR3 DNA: TGTGCCAGCAGTTACTCGAACTGGGCAGGGGCCACCGGGGAGCTGTTTTTT
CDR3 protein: CASSYSNWAGATGELFF

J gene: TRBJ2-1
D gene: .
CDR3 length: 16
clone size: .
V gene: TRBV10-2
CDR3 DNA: TGCGCCAGCACCTCTCGGTATGGGACGGGGAACAATGAGCAGTTCTTC
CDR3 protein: CASTSRYGTGNNEQFF

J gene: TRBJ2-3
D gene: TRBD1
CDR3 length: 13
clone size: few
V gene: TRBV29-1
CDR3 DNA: TGCAGCGTCACTACAGGGGCTCGGGGTACGCAGTATTTT
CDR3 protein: CSVTTGARGTQYF

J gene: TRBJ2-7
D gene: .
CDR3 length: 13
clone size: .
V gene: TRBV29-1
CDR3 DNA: TGCAGCGTTGAAGTGGGCCCTGGACGCGAGCAGTACTTC
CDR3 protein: CSVEVGPGREQYF

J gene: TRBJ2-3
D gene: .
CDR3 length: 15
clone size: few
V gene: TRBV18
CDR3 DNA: TGTGCCAGCTCACCAGGGGCGGCCAGCACAGATACGCAGTATTTT
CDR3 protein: CASSPGAASTDTQYF

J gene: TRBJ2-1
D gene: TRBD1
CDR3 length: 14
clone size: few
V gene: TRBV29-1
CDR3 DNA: TGCAGCGTTGGTAGGGACAGATCCTACAATGAGCAGTTCTTC
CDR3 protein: CSVGRDRSYNEQFF

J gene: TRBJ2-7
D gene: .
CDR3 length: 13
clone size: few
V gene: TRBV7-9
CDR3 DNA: TGTGCCAGCAGTCAAACAGTGTCCTACGAGCAGTACTTC
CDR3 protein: CASSQTVSYEQYF